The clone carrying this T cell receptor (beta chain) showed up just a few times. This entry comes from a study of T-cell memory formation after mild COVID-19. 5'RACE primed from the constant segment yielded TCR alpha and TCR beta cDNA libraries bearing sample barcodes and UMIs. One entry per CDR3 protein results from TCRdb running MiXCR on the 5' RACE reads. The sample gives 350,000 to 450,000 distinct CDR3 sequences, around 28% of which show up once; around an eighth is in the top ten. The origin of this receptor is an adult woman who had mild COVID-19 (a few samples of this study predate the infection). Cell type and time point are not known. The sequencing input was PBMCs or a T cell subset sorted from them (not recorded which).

The CDR3 reads CASSLSPTGSPYEQYF. The CDR3 DNA is TGTGCCAGCAGCTTAAGCCCGACAGGGTCCCCCTACGAGCAGTACTTC. The chain combines TRBV7-3 with TRBJ2-7; 7 nucleotides line up with TRBD1. The germline V gene encodes CDR1 SGHTA and CDR2 FQGTGA. The CDR3 has 16 residues. J lost 2 bases, V lost 1 base, and 8 bases had no gene match. Using reference TRBV7-3 and TRBJ2-7 for the parts outside the CDR3, the full variable domain is GAGVSQTPSNKVTEKGKYVELRCDPISGHTALYWYRQSLGQGPEFLIYFQGTGAADDSGLPNDRFFAVRPEGSVSTLKIQRTERGDSAVYLCASSLSPTGSPYEQYFGPGTRLTVT.